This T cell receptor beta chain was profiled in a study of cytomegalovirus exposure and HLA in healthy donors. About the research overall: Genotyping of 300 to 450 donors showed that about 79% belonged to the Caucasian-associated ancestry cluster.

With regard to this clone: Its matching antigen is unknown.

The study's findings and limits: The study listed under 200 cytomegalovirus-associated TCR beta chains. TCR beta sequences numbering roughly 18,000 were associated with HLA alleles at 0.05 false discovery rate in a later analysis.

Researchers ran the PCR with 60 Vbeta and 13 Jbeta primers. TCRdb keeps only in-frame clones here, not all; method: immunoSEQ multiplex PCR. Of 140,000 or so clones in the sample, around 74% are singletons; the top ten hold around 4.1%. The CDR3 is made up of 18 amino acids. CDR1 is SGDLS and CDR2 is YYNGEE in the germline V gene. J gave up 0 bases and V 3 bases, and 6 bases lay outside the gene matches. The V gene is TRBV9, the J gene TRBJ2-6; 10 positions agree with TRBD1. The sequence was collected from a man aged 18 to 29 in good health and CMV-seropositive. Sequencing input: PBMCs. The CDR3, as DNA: TGTGCCAGCAGCGGTACCGGGACAGGGGTCTCTGGGGCCAACGTCCTGACTTTC. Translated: CASSGTGTGVSGANVLTF.